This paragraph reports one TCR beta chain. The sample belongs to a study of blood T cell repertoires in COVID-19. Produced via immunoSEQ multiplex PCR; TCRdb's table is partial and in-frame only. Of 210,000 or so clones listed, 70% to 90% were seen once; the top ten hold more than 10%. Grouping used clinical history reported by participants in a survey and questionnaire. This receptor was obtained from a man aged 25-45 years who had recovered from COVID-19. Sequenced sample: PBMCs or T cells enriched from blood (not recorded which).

The CDR3 sequence: CSATGGVGSYEQYF. Written as DNA, the CDR3 is TGCAGCGCCACAGGGGGCGTTGGATCCTACGAGCAGTACTTC. This sequence joins TRBV29-1 and TRBJ2-7; 9 bases match TRBD1. CDR3 length: 14 amino acids. Looked up from germline, CDR1 is SQVTM and CDR2 is ANQGSEA. The J segment lost 1 base and the V segment lost 7 bases, leaving 8 bases of the junction unmatched.